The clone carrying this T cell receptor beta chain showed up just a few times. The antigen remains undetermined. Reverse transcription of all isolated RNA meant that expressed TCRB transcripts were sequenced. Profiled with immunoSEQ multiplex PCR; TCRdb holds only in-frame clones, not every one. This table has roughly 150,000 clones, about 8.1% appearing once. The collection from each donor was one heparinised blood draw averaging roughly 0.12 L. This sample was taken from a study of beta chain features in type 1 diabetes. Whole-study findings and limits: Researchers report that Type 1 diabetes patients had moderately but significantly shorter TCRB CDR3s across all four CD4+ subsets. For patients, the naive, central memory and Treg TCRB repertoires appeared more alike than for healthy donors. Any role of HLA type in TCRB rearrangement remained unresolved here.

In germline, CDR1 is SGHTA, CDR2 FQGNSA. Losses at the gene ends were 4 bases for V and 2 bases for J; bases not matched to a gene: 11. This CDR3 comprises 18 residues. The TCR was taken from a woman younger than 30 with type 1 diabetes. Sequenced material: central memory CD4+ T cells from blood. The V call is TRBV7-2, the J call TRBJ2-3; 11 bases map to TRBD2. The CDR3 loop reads CASSSSLASGGPTDTQYF. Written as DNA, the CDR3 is TGTGCCAGCAGCTCCAGTCTGGCTAGCGGGGGGCCCACAGATACGCAGTATTTT.